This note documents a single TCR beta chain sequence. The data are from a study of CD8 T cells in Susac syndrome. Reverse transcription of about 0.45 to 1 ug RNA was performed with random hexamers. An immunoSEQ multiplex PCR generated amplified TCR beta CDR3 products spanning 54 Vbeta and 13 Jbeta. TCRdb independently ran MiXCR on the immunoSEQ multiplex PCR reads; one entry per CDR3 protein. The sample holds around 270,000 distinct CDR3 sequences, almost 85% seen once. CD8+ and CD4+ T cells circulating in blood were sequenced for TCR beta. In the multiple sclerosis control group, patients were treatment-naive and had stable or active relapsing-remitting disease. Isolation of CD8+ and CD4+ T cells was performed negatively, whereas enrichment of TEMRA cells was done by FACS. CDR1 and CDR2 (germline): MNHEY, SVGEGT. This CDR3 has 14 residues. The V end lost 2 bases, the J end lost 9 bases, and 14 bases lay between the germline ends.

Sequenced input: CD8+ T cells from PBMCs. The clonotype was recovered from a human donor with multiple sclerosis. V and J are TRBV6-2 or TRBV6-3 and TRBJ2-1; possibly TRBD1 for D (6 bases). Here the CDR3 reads CASSYGQYYVEQFF. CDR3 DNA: TGTGCCAGCAGTTACGGACAGTACTATGTTGAGCAGTTCTTC.